This paragraph reports one T cell receptor beta chain. Sequenced by immunoSEQ multiplex PCR; TCRdb stores in-frame clones only, minus some. The sample yields some 290,000 clones, nearly 90% seen once. This sample is drawn from a study of cytomegalovirus exposure and HLA in healthy donors. On the study more broadly: It was reported in a later analysis that the same platform had been used for the 120 or so validation repertoires as for the approximately 730 first-cohort repertoires.

The approximately 120-subject validation cohort, separate from the roughly 700-subject first cohort, included the donors. The sequenced material came from PBMCs. The source is a man younger than 40 in good health and CMV-seronegative.

The CDR3, as DNA: TGTGCCAGCAGTTCGGGGACAGGTCTAGCCAAAAACATTCAGTACTTC. Translating gives CASSSGTGLAKNIQYF. The chain is built from TRBV27 and TRBJ2-4; 8 bases are shared with TRBD1. The CDR3 totals 16 residues. Germline V gene data show CDR1 as MNHEY and CDR2 as SMNVEV (reference sequence). Germline trimming cut 4 bases from V and 0 bases from J; bases unmatched to any gene: 5.